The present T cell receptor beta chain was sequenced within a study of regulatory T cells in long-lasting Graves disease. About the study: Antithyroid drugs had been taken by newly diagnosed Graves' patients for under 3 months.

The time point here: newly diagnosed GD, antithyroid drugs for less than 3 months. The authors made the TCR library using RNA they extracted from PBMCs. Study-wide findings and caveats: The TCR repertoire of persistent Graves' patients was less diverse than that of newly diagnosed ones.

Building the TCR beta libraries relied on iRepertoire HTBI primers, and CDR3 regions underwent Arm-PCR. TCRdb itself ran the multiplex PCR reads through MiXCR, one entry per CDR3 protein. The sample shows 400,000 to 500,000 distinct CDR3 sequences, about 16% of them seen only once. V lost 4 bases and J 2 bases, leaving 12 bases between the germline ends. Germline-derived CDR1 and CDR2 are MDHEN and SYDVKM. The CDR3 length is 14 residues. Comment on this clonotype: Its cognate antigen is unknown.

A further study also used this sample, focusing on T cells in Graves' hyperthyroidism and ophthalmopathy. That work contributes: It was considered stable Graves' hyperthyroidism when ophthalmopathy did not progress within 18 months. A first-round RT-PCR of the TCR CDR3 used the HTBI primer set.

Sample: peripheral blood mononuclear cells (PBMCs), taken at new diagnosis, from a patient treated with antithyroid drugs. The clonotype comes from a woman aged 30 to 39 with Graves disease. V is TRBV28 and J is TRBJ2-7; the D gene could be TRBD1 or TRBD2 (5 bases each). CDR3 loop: CASSSPRDPYEQYF. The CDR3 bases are TGTGCCAGCAGTTCCCCCCGGGACCCCTACGAGCAGTACTTC.